These 4 T cell receptor beta chains share one sample of origin, sequenced in a study of blood T cells in healthy people across ages. Sample-barcoded 5' priming and a J-beta primer mix drove a second PCR of about 7 to 12 cycles. A single record per CDR3 protein comes from TCRdb applying MiXCR to the 5' RACE reads. Among about 1 million distinct CDR3 sequences, 35% to 55% were seen once, and the ten largest hold approximately 17%. Sequenced sample: blood. The receptors stem from a woman in her fifties or sixties in good health.

In the case of this clonotype: An end of the junction differs from the germline gene, which may be a read error. The V gene is TRBV18, the J gene TRBJ1-4; 8 bases map to TRBD1. CDR1 is KGHSH, CDR2 LQKENI, per germline. The CDR3 covers 15 residues. The CDR3 here is CASSPPGQANEKLFF. CDR3 in DNA: TGCGCCAGCTCACCACCGGGACAGGCTAATGAAAAACTGTTTTTT.

The CDR3 reads CASSRDRARSEQYF. CDR3 sequence (DNA): TGTGCCAGCAGCCGGGACAGGGCTAGGAGCGAGCAGTACTTC. This sequence joins TRBV6-5 and TRBJ2-7; 9 bases are a match to TRBD1. From germline, CDR1 is MNHEY and CDR2 SVGAGI. The CDR3 consists of 14 residues. The V segment lost 6 bases and the J segment 6 bases; nucleotides outside the gene matches: 9.

J is TRBJ1-4 and V is TRBV7-9, with D maybe TRBD1 (6 bases). The CDR3 runs to 14 residues. Trimming shortened V by 1 base and J by 10 bases, and 13 bases separated the two germline ends. The germline CDR1 and CDR2 sequences are SEHNR and FQNEAQ (reference sequence). CDR3 sequence (DNA): TGTGCCAGCAGCTTAGGACCGGGACACCCAAAACTGTTTTTT. It translates to CASSLGPGHPKLFF.

The chain carries TRBV14 and TRBJ2-3; D call uncertain. V gave up 5 bases and J gave up 1 base, with 7 bases separating them. Germline V gives CDR1 SGHDN, CDR2 FVKESK. The CDR3 extends over 13 amino acids. The CDR3, as DNA: TGTGCCAGCAGCACTTACGGCACAGATACGCAGTATTTT. Protein sequence: CASSTYGTDTQYF. The variable domain in full, with the rest retrieved from reference TRBV14 and TRBJ2-3, is EAGVTQFPSHSVIEKGQTVTLRCDPISGHDNLYWYRRVMGKEIKFLLHFVKESKQDESGMPNNRFLAERTGGTYSTLKVQPAELEDSGVYFCASSTYGTDTQYFGPGTRLTVL.